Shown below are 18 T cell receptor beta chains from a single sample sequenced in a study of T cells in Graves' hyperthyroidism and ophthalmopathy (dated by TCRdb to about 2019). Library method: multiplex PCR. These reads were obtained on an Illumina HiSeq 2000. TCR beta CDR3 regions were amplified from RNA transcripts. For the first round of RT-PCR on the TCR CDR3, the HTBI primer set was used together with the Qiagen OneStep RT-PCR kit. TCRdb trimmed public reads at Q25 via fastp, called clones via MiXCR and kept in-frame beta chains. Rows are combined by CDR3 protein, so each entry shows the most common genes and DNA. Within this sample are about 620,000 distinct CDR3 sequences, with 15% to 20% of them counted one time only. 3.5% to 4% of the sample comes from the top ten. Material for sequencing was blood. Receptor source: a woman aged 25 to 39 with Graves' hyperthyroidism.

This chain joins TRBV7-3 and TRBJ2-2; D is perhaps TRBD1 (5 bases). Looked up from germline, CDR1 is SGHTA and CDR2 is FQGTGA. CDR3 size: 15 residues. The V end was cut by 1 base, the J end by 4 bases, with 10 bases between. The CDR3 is CASSLNRIGTGELFF. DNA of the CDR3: TGTGCCAGCAGCTTAAACAGGATTGGCACCGGGGAGCTGTTTTTT.

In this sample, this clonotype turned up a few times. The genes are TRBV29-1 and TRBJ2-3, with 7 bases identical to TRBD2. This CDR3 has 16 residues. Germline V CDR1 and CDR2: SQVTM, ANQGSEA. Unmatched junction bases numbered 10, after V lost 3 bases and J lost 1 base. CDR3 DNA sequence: TGCAGCGTTGACAGGGAGGGAGATTTTGGCACAGATACGCAGTATTTT. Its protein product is CSVDREGDFGTDTQYF.

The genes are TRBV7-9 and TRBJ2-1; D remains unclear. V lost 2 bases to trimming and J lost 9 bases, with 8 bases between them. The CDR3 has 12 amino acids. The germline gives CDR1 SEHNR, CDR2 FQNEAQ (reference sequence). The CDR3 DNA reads TGTGCCAGCAGCTTAAGTACACGTGAGCAGTTCTTC. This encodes CASSLSTREQFF.

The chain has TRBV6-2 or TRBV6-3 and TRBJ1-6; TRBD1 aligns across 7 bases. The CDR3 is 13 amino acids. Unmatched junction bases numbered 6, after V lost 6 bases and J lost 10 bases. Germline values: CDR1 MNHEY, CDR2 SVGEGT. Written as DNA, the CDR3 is TGTGCCAGCAGACGTGGGACAGCCTCACCCCTCCACTTT. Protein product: CASRRGTASPLHF.

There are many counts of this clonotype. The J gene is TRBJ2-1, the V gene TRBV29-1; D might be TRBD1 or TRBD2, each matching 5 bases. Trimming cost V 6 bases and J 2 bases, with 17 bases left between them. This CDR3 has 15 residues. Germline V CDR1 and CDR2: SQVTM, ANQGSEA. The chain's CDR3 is CSVVGGGVAYNEQFF. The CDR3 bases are TGCAGCGTCGTCGGTGGGGGAGTGGCCTACAATGAGCAGTTCTTC.

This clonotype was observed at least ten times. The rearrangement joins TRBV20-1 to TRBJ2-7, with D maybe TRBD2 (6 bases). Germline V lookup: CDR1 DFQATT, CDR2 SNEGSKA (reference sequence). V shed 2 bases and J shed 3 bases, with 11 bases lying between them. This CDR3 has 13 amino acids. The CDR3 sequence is CSARRLSGYEQYF. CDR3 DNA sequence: TGCAGTGCTAGACGGCTTAGCGGCTACGAGCAGTACTTC.

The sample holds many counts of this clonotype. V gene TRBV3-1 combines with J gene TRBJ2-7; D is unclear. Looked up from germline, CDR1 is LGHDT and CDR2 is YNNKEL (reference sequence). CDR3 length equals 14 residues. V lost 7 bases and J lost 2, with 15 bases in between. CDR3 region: CASITSASPYEQYF. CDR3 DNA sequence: TGTGCCAGCATTACATCGGCGTCCCCCTACGAGCAGTACTTC.

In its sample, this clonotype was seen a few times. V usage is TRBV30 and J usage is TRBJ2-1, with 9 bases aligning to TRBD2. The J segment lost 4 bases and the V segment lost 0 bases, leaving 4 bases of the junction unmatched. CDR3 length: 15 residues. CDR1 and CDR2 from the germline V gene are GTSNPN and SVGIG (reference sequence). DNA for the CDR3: TGTGCCTGGAGTGTCGCTAGCGGGGCTTACAATGAGCAGTTCTTC. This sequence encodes CAWSVASGAYNEQFF.

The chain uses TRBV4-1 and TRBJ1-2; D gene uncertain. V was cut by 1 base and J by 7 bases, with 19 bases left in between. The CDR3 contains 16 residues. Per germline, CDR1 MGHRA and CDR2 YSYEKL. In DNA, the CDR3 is TGCGCCAGCAGCCAAGGTCGGTTGCGTCAACTTAGTGGCTACACCTTC. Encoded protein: CASSQGRLRQLSGYTF.

The CDR3 here is CASSQAGGSGTHEQFF. The DNA of the CDR3 is TGTGCCAGCAGCCAAGCAGGAGGTAGCGGGACACATGAGCAGTTCTTC. The chain is built from TRBV4-2 and TRBJ2-1; 8 bases fit TRBD2. Germline CDR1 LGHNA, CDR2 YNFKEQ. The CDR3 covers 16 residues. Germline trimming cut 1 base from V and 8 bases from J; bases unmatched to any gene: 10.

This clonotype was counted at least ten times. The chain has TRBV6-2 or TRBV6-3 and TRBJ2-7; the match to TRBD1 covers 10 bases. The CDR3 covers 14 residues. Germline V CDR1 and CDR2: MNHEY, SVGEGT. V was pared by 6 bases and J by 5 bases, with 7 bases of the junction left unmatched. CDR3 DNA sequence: TGTGCCAGCAGCACCGGGACAGGGGCCCACGAGCAGTACTTC. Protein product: CASSTGTGAHEQYF.

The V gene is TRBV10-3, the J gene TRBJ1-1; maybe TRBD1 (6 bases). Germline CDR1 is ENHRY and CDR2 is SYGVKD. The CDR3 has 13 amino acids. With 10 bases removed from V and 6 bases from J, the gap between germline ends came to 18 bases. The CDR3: CATREGGESEAFF. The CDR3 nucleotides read TGTGCCACCCGAGAGGGGGGGGAGTCTGAAGCTTTCTTT.

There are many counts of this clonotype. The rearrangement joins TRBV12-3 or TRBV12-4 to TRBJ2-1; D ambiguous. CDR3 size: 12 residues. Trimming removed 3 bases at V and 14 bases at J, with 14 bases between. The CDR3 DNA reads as TGTGCCAGCAGTTTCGGTCCTACGCAGGAGTTCTTC. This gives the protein CASSFGPTQEFF.

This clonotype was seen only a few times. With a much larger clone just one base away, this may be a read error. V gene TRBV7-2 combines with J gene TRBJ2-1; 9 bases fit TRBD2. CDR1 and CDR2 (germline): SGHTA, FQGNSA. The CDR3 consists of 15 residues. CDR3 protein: CACSLVASGMNEQFF. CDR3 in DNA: TGTGCCTGCAGCTTAGTGGCTAGCGGGATGAATGAGCAGTTCTTC.

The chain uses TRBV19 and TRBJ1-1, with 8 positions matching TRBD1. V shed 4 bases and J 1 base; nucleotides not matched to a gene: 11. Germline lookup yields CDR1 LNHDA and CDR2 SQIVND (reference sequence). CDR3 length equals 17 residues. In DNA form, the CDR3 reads TGTGCCAGTAGTAAGGGACAGGCGTCACCCAGGAACACTGAAGCTTTCTTT. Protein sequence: CASSKGQASPRNTEAFF.

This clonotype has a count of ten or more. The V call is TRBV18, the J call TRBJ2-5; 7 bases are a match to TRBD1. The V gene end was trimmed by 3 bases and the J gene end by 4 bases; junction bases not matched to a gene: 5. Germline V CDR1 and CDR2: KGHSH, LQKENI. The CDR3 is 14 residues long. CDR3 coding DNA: TGTGCCAGCTCACCCGGACAGGACGGAGAGACCCAGTACTTC. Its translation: CASSPGQDGETQYF.

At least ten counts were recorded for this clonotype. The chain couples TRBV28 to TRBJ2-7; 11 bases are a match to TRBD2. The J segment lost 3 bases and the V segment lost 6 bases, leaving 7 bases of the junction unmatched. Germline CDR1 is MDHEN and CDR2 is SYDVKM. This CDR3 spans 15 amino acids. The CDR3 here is CASSESGTSGYEQYF. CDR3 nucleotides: TGTGCCAGCAGCGAATCCGGGACTAGCGGCTACGAGCAGTACTTC.

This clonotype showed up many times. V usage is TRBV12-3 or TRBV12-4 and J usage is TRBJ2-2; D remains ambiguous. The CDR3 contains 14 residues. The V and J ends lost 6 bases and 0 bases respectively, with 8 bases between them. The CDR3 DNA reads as TGTGCCAGCAGCGACACTCCGAACACCGGGGAGCTGTTTTTT. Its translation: CASSDTPNTGELFF.